This T cell receptor (beta chain) was sequenced during a study of shared clonotypes between healthy human individuals. Note on this clone: Its antigen remains unidentified.

The CDR3 has 15 residues. Per germline, CDR1 SQVTM and CDR2 ANQGSEA. J gave up 9 bases and V 4 bases, and 14 bases lay outside the gene matches. Findings of the study overall: Represented diversity, genetic and exposure-history alike, was limited by few donors.

Unsorted PBMC replicate PCRs drew on about 290 ng DNA, representing tens of thousands of T cell genomes. In the authors' methods: Owing to the provision of junction-only sequences devoid of quality scores by immunoSEQ, filtering differed. Method: immunoSEQ multiplex PCR; TCRdb's copy keeps in-frame clones and lacks some. V and J calls and clone size follow that table, whereas D and trimming were derived from the DNA. The data hold 450,000 to 500,000 clones, with 70% to 85% observed a single time. HIV-negative, healthy adults without recent acute infections or vaccinations were the donors. This chain joins TRBV29-1 and TRBJ2-1; the match to TRBD2 covers 8 bases. This clonotype originated in a woman between 40 and 50 years old in good health. Some clones in this sample may be carry-over from other donors' samples. Sequencing input: PBMCs. As DNA, the CDR3 is TGCAGCGTTGGTCCTAACGGAGCGGGAGCGGGTGAGCAGTTCTTC. This sequence encodes CSVGPNGAGAGEQFF.